The rows below give T cell receptor beta chains drawn from one sample of a study of cytomegalovirus exposure and HLA in healthy donors. The method was immunoSEQ multiplex PCR; TCRdb's version includes in-frame clones alone and lacks a portion of them. This table has some 150,000 clones, more than 65% appearing once. Sequences were obtained from PBMCs. The receptors come from a man between 25 and 39 years old in good health and CMV-seropositive. Each CDR3 is given with its conserved first and last residue. D genes are given only for firm matches. Part of the rows lack a size; the others show once, few, many or a class for expanded clones.

clone_size j_call v_call d_call cdr3_aa cdr3_nt
once TRBJ1-1 TRBV9 - CASSVGGGREDRGTEAFF TGTGCCAGCAGCGTAGGAGGTGGGAGGGAAGATCGGGGCACTGAAGCTTTCTTT
- TRBJ2-6 TRBV30 TRBD1 CAWSSGGSGANVLTF TGTGCCTGGAGCTCAGGGGGCTCTGGGGCCAACGTCCTGACTTTC
- TRBJ2-7 TRBV27 TRBD1 CASSLRQGPPYEQYF TGTGCCAGCAGTTTACGACAGGGTCCCCCCTACGAGCAGTACTTC
- TRBJ2-7 TRBV6-5 TRBD2 CASSYSNSGGYEQYF TGTGCCAGCAGTTACTCGAACAGCGGGGGCTACGAGCAGTACTTC
- TRBJ2-7 TRBV7-9 - CASSLEAGYEQYF TGTGCCAGCAGCTTAGAGGCAGGCTACGAGCAGTACTTC
- TRBJ2-7 TRBV27 TRBD2 CASSSGLAGSYEQYF TGTGCCAGCAGTTCGGGACTAGCGGGATCCTACGAGCAGTACTTC
- TRBJ1-1 TRBV5-4 TRBD1 CASSLEGARTEAFF TGTGCCAGCAGCTTGGAGGGGGCGCGGACTGAAGCTTTCTTT
- TRBJ2-1 TRBV29-1 TRBD2 CSTLPGGSSYNEQFF TGCAGCACCTTACCCGGCGGGAGCTCCTACAATGAGCAGTTCTTC
- TRBJ2-2 TRBV5-1 - CASSLDRETGELFF TGCGCCAGCAGCTTGGATCGGGAAACCGGGGAGCTGTTTTTT
once TRBJ2-7 TRBV2 - CASSEAPQGYETYEQYF TGTGCCAGCAGTGAAGCGCCCCAGGGGTATGAAACCTACGAGCAGTACTTC
- TRBJ2-3 TRBV28 TRBD2 CASRGADTQYF TGTGCCAGCCGGGGGGCAGATACGCAGTATTTT
few TRBJ2-2 TRBV9 - CASSVVTSRGGELFF TGTGCCAGCAGCGTAGTTACCTCCCGAGGCGGGGAGCTGTTTTTT
- TRBJ2-6 TRBV19 TRBD1 CASNFGRGRGNSGANGLTF TGTGCCAGTAACTTTGGCAGGGGGCGCGGAAACTCTGGGGCCAACGGCCTGACTTTC
- TRBJ2-4 TRBV7-2 TRBD1 CASSGQGYSQYF TGTGCCAGCAGCGGACAGGGATACAGTCAGTACTTC
- TRBJ2-5 TRBV19 - CASRYRGGQETQYF TGTGCCAGTAGGTACAGGGGAGGCCAAGAGACCCAGTACTTC
- TRBJ2-4 TRBV4-1 - CASSQETYKGVLAKNSQYF TGCGCCAGCAGCCAAGAAACATATAAGGGGGTCCTAGCCAAAAACAGTCAGTACTTC
- TRBJ1-2 TRBV4-1 - CASSQDLTGTYIPYGYTF TGCGCCAGCAGCCAAGATTTGACCGGGACATATATTCCCTATGGCTACACCTTC
- TRBJ2-3 TRBV6-1 - CASREGVTDTQYF TGTGCCAGCAGAGAGGGGGTCACAGATACGCAGTATTTT
- TRBJ1-5 TRBV19 - CASTSIYSANQPQHF TGTGCCAGTACTAGTATATATAGTGCGAATCAGCCCCAGCATTTT
- TRBJ2-1 TRBV27 - CASSLIGGGYNEQFF TGTGCCAGCAGTTTGATAGGAGGCGGTTACAATGAGCAGTTCTTC
once TRBJ2-5 TRBV5-1 TRBD1 CASSLSGQGQETQYF TGCGCCAGCAGCTTGAGCGGACAGGGACAAGAGACCCAGTACTTC
- TRBJ2-7 TRBV5-6 TRBD2 CASSPSGTNTYEQYF TGTGCCAGCAGCCCGTCGGGGACTAATACCTACGAGCAGTACTTC
- TRBJ2-3 TRBV28 TRBD2 CASSRVAGSTDTQYF TGTGCCAGCAGTCGGGTAGCGGGCAGCACAGATACGCAGTATTTT
- TRBJ1-6 TRBV7-2 TRBD1 CASSLGDRAQGPLHF TGTGCCAGCAGCTTAGGGGACAGGGCCCAGGGACCCCTCCACTTT
- TRBJ2-7 TRBV28 TRBD1 CASSLIGQGSYEQYF TGTGCCAGCAGTTTAATCGGACAGGGCTCCTACGAGCAGTACTTC
- TRBJ1-4 TRBV19 TRBD1 CASSPDDRVAEKLFF TGTGCCAGTAGTCCCGACGACAGGGTGGCTGAAAAACTGTTTTTT
- TRBJ2-2 TRBV6-5 TRBD1 CASTGGTGELFF TGTGCCAGCACAGGGGGCACCGGGGAGCTGTTTTTT
once TRBJ2-2 TRBV9 TRBD2 CASSVNLAGNTGELFF TGTGCCAGCAGCGTAAACCTAGCGGGAAACACCGGGGAGCTGTTTTTT
- TRBJ2-1 TRBV13 - CASTIRGRRSPYNEQFF TGTGCCAGCACCATCCGAGGTAGGAGATCCCCTTACAATGAGCAGTTCTTC
- TRBJ2-5 TRBV5-4 - CASSLPQGSQVGETQYF TGTGCCAGCAGCTTGCCTCAGGGGTCCCAAGTTGGAGAGACCCAGTACTTC
- TRBJ2-3 TRBV28 TRBD2 CASHRAGGADTQYF TGTGCCAGCCATCGAGCGGGGGGGGCGGATACGCAGTATTTT
few TRBJ1-5 TRBV5-1 - CASSLLAGPPEDQPQHF TGCGCCAGCAGCCTACTAGCAGGGCCCCCTGAGGATCAGCCCCAGCATTTT
- TRBJ2-2 TRBV11-2 TRBD2 CASSRGLAGGGGGELFF TGTGCCAGCAGCCGAGGACTAGCGGGGGGCGGAGGCGGGGAGCTGTTTTTT
- TRBJ2-7 TRBV28 TRBD2 CASSSPGLVPSYEQYF TGTGCCAGCAGTTCTCCGGGACTAGTCCCTTCCTACGAGCAGTACTTC
- TRBJ1-5 TRBV19 TRBD1 CASNRGQGDAQPQHF TGTGCCAGTAATCGTGGACAGGGAGATGCTCAGCCCCAGCATTTT
few TRBJ1-3 TRBV27 - CASSPSGGRNTIYF TGTGCCAGCAGTCCGTCTGGGGGCCGGAACACCATATATTTT
- TRBJ1-1 TRBV6-6 TRBD1 CASSYGTGAGEAFF TGTGCCAGCAGTTACGGGACAGGGGCCGGTGAAGCTTTCTTT
- TRBJ2-7 TRBV18 TRBD2 CASSLAGTSASHEQYF TGTGCCAGCTCACTCGCCGGGACTAGCGCTAGCCACGAGCAGTACTTC
- TRBJ2-7 TRBV7-2 TRBD1 CASSDPGTGRVEQYF TGTGCCAGCAGCGATCCCGGGACAGGGCGGGTCGAGCAGTACTTC
- TRBJ1-5 TRBV12-5 - CASGLVWWTDQGPYSNQPQHF TGTGCTAGTGGTTTGGTATGGTGGACAGACCAAGGGCCCTATAGCAATCAGCCCCAGCATTTT
- TRBJ2-5 TRBV30 TRBD2 CAWSVQRGLQETQYF TGTGCCTGGAGTGTACAGCGGGGGCTCCAAGAGACCCAGTACTTC
- TRBJ2-7 TRBV27 TRBD2 CASSPKSGRPPYEQYF TGTGCCAGCAGTCCAAAAAGCGGGAGACCTCCCTACGAGCAGTACTTC
few TRBJ2-1 TRBV27 TRBD1 CASSTATGGHEQFF TGTGCCAGCAGTACGGCGACAGGGGGCCATGAGCAGTTCTTC
- TRBJ2-5 TRBV5-6 - CASSLRETQYF TGTGCCAGCAGCTTACGGGAGACCCAGTACTTC
- TRBJ2-5 TRBV7-9 - CASSPLLGNQYF TGTGCCAGCAGTCCCCTCTTGGGCAACCAGTACTTC
once TRBJ1-4 TRBV11-2 TRBD1 CASSTDRAELKLFF TGTGCCAGCAGCACGGACAGGGCCGAACTAAAACTGTTTTTT
- TRBJ2-3 TRBV6-5 - CASRGIGEDTQYF TGTGCCAGCAGGGGGATCGGGGAAGATACGCAGTATTTT
- TRBJ2-2 TRBV7-2 - CASTRTTDTGELFF TGTGCCAGCACCAGGACTACAGACACCGGGGAGCTGTTTTTT
- TRBJ1-4 TRBV6-5 TRBD1 CASGTGGGANEKLFF TGTGCCAGCGGGACAGGGGGAGGTGCTAATGAAAAACTGTTTTTT
- TRBJ1-5 TRBV6-1 TRBD1 CASSTGDSQPQHF TGTGCCAGCAGTACAGGGGATTCTCAGCCCCAGCATTTT
- TRBJ1-3 TRBV30 - CAWTPNPTVKGNTIYF TGTGCCTGGACCCCTAACCCGACAGTAAAAGGAAACACCATATATTTT
- TRBJ1-5 TRBV19 TRBD1 CASRDRAYSNQPQHF TGTGCCAGTAGAGACAGGGCGTATAGCAATCAGCCCCAGCATTTT
- TRBJ1-6 TRBV28 - CASKTTYNSPLHF TGTGCCAGCAAGACGACATATAATTCACCCCTCCACTTT
once TRBJ2-7 TRBV4-3 TRBD2 CASSQASGGESGEQYF TGCGCCAGCAGCCAAGCTAGCGGGGGGGAATCCGGAGAGCAGTACTTC
- TRBJ2-4 TRBV19 TRBD2 CASSIWEGNIQYF TGTGCCAGTAGTATATGGGAGGGAAACATTCAGTACTTC
- TRBJ2-5 TRBV27 TRBD2 CASSATGTSGRGETQYF TGTGCCAGCAGTGCAACCGGGACTAGCGGGAGAGGTGAGACCCAGTACTTC
- TRBJ2-1 TRBV7-6 TRBD2 CASSPGLAIMNEQFF TGTGCCAGCAGCCCGGGACTAGCTATTATGAATGAGCAGTTCTTC